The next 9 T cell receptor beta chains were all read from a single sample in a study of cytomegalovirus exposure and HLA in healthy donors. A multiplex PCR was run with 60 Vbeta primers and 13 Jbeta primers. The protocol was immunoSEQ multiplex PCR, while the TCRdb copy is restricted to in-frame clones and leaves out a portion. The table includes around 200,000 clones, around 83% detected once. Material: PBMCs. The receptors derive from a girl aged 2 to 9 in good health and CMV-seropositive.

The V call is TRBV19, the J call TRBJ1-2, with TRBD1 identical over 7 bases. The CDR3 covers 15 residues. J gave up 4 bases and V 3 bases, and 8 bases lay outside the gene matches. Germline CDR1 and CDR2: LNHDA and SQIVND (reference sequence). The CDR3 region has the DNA TGTGCCAGTAGTATGGACAGGTCCCACCCCTATGGCTACACCTTC. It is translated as CASSMDRSHPYGYTF. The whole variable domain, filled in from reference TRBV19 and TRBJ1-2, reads DGGITQSPKYLFRKEGQNVTLSCEQNLNHDAMYWYRQDPGQGLRLIYYSQIVNDFQKGDIAEGYSVSREKKESFPLTVTSAQKNPTAFYLCASSMDRSHPYGYTFGSGTRLTVV.

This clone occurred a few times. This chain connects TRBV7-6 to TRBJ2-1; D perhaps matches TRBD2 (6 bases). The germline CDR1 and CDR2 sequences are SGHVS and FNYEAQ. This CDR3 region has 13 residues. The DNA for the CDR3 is TGTTCAACAGCGAGAGGAGGGTACAATGAGCAGTTCTTC. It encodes CSTARGGYNEQFF.

The CDR3 DNA sequence: TGTGCCAGCAGTTATACCCTAGCTGGTGAGCAGTTCTTC. This encodes CASSYTLAGEQFF. V gene TRBV2 combines with J gene TRBJ2-1; weak D call: TRBD2 (5 bases). This CDR3 region has 13 residues. CDR1 SNHLY and CDR2 FYNNEI come from the germline V gene. Trimming pared 5 bases from V and 9 bases from J, leaving 14 bases between. The complete variable domain, with remaining parts taken from reference TRBV2 and TRBJ2-1, reads EPEVTQTPSHQVTQMGQEVILRCVPISNHLYFYWYRQILGQKVEFLVSFYNNEISEKSEIFDDQFSVERPDGSNFTLKIRSTKLEDSAMYFCASSYTLAGEQFFGPGTRLTVL.

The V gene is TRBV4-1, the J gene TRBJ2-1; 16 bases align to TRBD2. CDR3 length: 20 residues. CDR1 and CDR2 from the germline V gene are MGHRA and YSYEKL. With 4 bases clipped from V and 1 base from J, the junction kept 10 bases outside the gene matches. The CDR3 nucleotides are TGCGCCAGCAGCCCGATGGGACTAGCGGGAGGGCAGGGATCCTACAATGAGCAGTTCTTC. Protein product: CASSPMGLAGGQGSYNEQFF.

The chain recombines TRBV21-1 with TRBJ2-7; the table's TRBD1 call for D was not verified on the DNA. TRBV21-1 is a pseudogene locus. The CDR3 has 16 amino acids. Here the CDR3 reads CASSKRRTGDPYEQYF. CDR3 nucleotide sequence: TGTGCCAGCAGCAAACGTCGGACAGGGGACCCCTACGAGCAGTACTTC.

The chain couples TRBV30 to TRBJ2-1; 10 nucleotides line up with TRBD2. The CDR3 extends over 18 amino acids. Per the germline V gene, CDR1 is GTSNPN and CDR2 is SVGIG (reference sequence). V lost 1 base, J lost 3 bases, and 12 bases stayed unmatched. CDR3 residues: CAWSALSRTSGFYNEQFF. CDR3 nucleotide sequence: TGTGCCTGGAGTGCGTTATCCAGGACTAGCGGATTCTACAATGAGCAGTTCTTC.

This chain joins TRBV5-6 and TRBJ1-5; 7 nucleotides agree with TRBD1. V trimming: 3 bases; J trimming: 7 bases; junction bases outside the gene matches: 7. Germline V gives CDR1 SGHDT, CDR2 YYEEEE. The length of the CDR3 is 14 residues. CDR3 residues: CASSSDRVRQPQHF. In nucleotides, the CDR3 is TGTGCCAGCAGCTCTGACAGGGTAAGACAGCCCCAGCATTTT.

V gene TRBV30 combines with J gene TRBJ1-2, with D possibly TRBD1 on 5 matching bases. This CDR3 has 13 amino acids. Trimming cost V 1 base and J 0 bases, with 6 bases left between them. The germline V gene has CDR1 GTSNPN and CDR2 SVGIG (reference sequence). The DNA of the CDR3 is TGTGCCTGGAGTGCAGGGCCTAACTATGGCTACACCTTC. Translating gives CAWSAGPNYGYTF.

The CDR3 protein is CASSLEASNYEQYF. CDR3 bases: TGTGCCAGCAGCTTAGAAGCTTCGAACTACGAGCAGTACTTC. This rearrangement joins TRBV7-2 to TRBJ2-7, with D uncertain. V was cut by 1 base and J by 3 bases, with 10 bases left in between. The germline V gene encodes CDR1 SGHTA and CDR2 FQGNSA. This CDR3 is 14 amino acids long.